The clone carrying this T cell receptor (beta chain) was observed at least ten times. The antigen remains undetermined. The record originates from a study of T cells in Graves' hyperthyroidism and ophthalmopathy. V dropped 8 bases and J dropped 5; count of bases not matched to a gene: 4. Per the germline V gene, CDR1 is SGHNT and CDR2 is YENEEA. CDR3 length: 12 residues. Study conclusions and caveats: Most thyroid clonotypes expanded above 0.001 were also detected in blood.

The hyperthyroidism was newly diagnosed and had lasted under 2 months; the patients were aged 18 to 65. Not enrolled were patients with uncontrolled infection, other autoimmune disease, pregnancy or lactation. Researchers amplified the TCR beta CDR3 regions from RNA transcripts. The study used the HTBI primer set for a first-round RT-PCR of the TCR CDR3. MiXCR, applied by TCRdb to the multiplex PCR reads, yields one record per CDR3 protein. This sample has about 320,000 distinct CDR3 sequences; approximately 15% occur once, and the top ten carry roughly 31%. The clonotype was recovered from a young man with Graves' hyperthyroidism. The chain combines TRBV11-3 with TRBJ1-1, with 8 bases identical to TRBD1. Sequences were obtained from blood. The CDR3 region has the DNA TGTGCCAGCGACAGGGGATTTACTGAAGCTTTCTTT. This encodes CASDRGFTEAFF.